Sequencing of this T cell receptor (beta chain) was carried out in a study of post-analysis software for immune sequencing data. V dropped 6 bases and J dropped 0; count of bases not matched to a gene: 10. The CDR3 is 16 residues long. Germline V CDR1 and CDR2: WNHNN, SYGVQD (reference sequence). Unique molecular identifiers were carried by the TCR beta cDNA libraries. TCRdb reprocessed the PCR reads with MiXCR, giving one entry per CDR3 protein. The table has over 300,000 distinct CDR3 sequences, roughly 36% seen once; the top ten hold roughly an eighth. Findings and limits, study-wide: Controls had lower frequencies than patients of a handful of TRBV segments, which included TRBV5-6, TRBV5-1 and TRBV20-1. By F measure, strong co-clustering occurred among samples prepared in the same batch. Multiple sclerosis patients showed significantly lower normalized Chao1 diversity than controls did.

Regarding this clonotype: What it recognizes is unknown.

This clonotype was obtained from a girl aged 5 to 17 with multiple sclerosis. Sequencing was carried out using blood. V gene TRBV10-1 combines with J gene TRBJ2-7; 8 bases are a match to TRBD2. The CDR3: CASSVAAGGYSYEQYF. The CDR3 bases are TGCGCCAGCAGCGTCGCCGCGGGGGGATACTCCTACGAGCAGTACTTC.